These 17 T cell receptor beta chains originate from one sample sequenced in a study of T cell responses to AZD1222 COVID-19 vaccine. The data were produced by immunoSEQ multiplex PCR, yet TCRdb's version contains in-frame clones alone and is incomplete. The data show some 150,000 clones, with almost 95% seen just once and about 3.7% held by the top ten. Sequencing was performed on peripheral blood, taken 28 days after the second AZD1222 dose. These receptors were collected from an adult who received the AZD1222 COVID-19 vaccine.

This sequence joins TRBV28 and TRBJ2-7; 13 nucleotides agree with TRBD2. CDR1 and CDR2 from the germline V gene are MDHEN and SYDVKM. Unmatched junction bases numbered 4, after V lost 5 bases and J lost 3 bases. CDR3 size: 15 residues. The CDR3 sequence: CASSTRTSGSYEQYF. The CDR3 nucleotides are TGTGCCAGCAGTACCAGGACTAGCGGGAGCTACGAGCAGTACTTC.

The J gene is TRBJ1-6, the V gene TRBV28, with a weak D call TRBD1 (5 bases). The V end was cut by 4 bases, the J end by 6 bases, with 13 bases between. CDR1 and CDR2 from the germline V gene are MDHEN and SYDVKM. There are 15 residues in the CDR3. The CDR3 DNA sequence: TGTGCCAGCAGTTATACGGGACGGGTTAATTCACCCCTCCACTTT. This encodes CASSYTGRVNSPLHF. Full variable domain (missing parts from reference TRBV28 and TRBJ1-6): DVKVTQSSRYLVKRTGEKVFLECVQDMDHENMFWYRQDPGLGLRLIYFSYDVKMKEKGDIPEGYSVSREKKERFSLILESASTNQTSMYLCASSYTGRVNSPLHFGNGTRLTVT.

The chain links TRBV19 to TRBJ1-4; D unresolved. V gave up 8 bases and J gave up 2 bases, with 9 bases separating them. The CDR3 length is 13 residues. CDR1 LNHDA and CDR2 SQIVND come from the germline V gene (reference sequence). The CDR3, as DNA: TGTGCCAGTTGCCAGGTTACTAATGAAAAACTGTTTTTT. As protein: CASCQVTNEKLFF. The full variable domain, its missing parts supplied by reference TRBV19 and TRBJ1-4, is DGGITQSPKYLFRKEGQNVTLSCEQNLNHDAMYWYRQDPGQGLRLIYYSQIVNDFQKGDIAEGYSVSREKKESFPLTVTSAQKNPTAFYLCASCQVTNEKLFFGSGTQLSVL.

This chain uses TRBV27 with TRBJ2-1, with 8 bases matching TRBD2. The CDR3 extends over 15 amino acids. The ends lost 2 bases at V and 12 bases at J; junction bases unmatched: 12. From germline, CDR1 is MNHEY and CDR2 SMNVEV (reference sequence). The CDR3 nucleotides are TGTGCCAGCAGTTTAAGCGGGAGAAATCTACGTTTGCAGTTCTTC. Translating gives CASSLSGRNLRLQFF.

V usage is TRBV6-2 or TRBV6-3 and J usage is TRBJ2-7; D remains ambiguous. CDR3 size: 15 residues. The ends were cut back, 2 bases at V and 0 bases at J, with 11 bases in the middle. Germline loops: CDR1 MNHEY, CDR2 SVGEGT. The CDR3 nucleotides read TGTGCCAGCAGTTACCTCGGCCACGCCTCCTACGAGCAGTACTTC. It specifies CASSYLGHASYEQYF.

A single count supports this clone. The chain employs TRBV7-3 and TRBJ1-2, with TRBD1 matching over 9 bases. The germline V gene has CDR1 SGHTA and CDR2 FQGTGA. J gave up 8 bases and V 4 bases, and 14 bases lay outside the gene matches. The CDR3 length is 16 residues. The CDR3 is CASSYLSGTGLNGYTF. The DNA for the CDR3 is TGTGCCAGCAGCTATTTATCCGGGACAGGGTTGAACGGCTACACCTTC. Full variable domain (remainder filled in from reference TRBV7-3 and TRBJ1-2): GAGVSQTPSNKVTEKGKYVELRCDPISGHTALYWYRQSLGQGPEFLIYFQGTGAADDSGLPNDRFFAVRPEGSVSTLKIQRTERGDSAVYLCASSYLSGTGLNGYTFGSGTRLTVV.

J is TRBJ1-5 and V is TRBV7-8, with D perhaps matching TRBD1 (5 bases). Germline V gene sequence: CDR1 SGHVS, CDR2 FQNEAQ. Trimming removed 1 base at V and 7 bases at J, with 14 bases between. The CDR3 is 15 residues long. As DNA, the CDR3 is TGTGCCAGCAGCTTAGTTGGGGAGGGACTCCAGCCCCAGCATTTT. Residues: CASSLVGEGLQPQHF.

This rearrangement joins TRBV10-3 to TRBJ2-1; the D gene is possibly TRBD2 (5 bases). This CDR3 is 15 amino acids long. Per the germline V gene, CDR1 is ENHRY and CDR2 is SYGVKD. V was cut by 5 bases and J by 3 bases, with 14 bases left in between. CDR3 sequence: CAISSQRSLYNEQFF. DNA for the CDR3: TGTGCCATCAGTTCCCAGCGGAGCCTCTACAATGAGCAGTTCTTC.

The CDR3 bases are TGTGCCGGGACCCGGGACAGGGGAAGGGGCGAAAAACTGTTTTTT. Protein sequence: CAGTRDRGRGEKLFF. The J gene is TRBJ1-4, the V gene TRBV30; 10 bases are a match to TRBD1. This CDR3 spans 15 amino acids. CDR1 and CDR2 from the germline V gene are GTSNPN and SVGIG (reference sequence). V gave up 8 bases and J gave up 8 bases; unmatched junction bases: 14.

The chain is built from TRBV5-8 and TRBJ2-1, with D tentatively TRBD1 (6 bases). Germline assignment: CDR1 SGHTS and CDR2 YDEGEE. CDR3 length: 12 amino acids. With 2 bases removed from V and 9 bases from J, the gap between germline ends came to 9 bases. The chain's CDR3 is CASSLNRVEQFF. The DNA of the CDR3 is TGTGCCAGCAGCTTAAACAGGGTTGAGCAGTTCTTC.

This chain links TRBV9 with TRBJ1-3; D possibly corresponds to TRBD1 (5 bases). V lost 3 bases, J lost 4 bases, and 14 bases lay in between. Germline V lookup: CDR1 SGDLS, CDR2 YYNGEE. CDR3 length: 15 amino acids. The CDR3 coding sequence is TGTGCCAGCAGCGATGTGGGGGGTTCCGGAAACACCATATATTTT. Translation gives CASSDVGGSGNTIYF.

This sequence joins TRBV28 and TRBJ1-5; D gene unclear. The CDR3 runs to 12 residues. Trimming left V 9 bases short and J 3 bases short, with 9 bases between. Germline V CDR1 and CDR2: MDHEN, SYDVKM. DNA for the CDR3: TGTGCCAGTGCTGGACCCAATCAGCCCCAGCATTTT. Protein sequence: CASAGPNQPQHF. Full variable domain (remainder filled in from reference TRBV28 and TRBJ1-5): DVKVTQSSRYLVKRTGEKVFLECVQDMDHENMFWYRQDPGLGLRLIYFSYDVKMKEKGDIPEGYSVSREKKERFSLILESASTNQTSMYLCASAGPNQPQHFGDGTRLSIL.

The rearrangement links TRBV6-1 to TRBJ2-5; D gene unclear. CDR1 and CDR2 (germline): MNHNS, SASEGT. The CDR3 totals 16 residues. V was cut by 1 base and J by 2 bases, with 14 bases left in between. In nucleotides, the CDR3 is TGTGCCAGCAGTGAAGGGGTTAGCTGGGGACAAGAGACCCAGTACTTC. It specifies CASSEGVSWGQETQYF.

The chain links TRBV28 to TRBJ2-1, with 11 bases that match TRBD2. V shed 9 bases and J 4 bases; nucleotides not matched to a gene: 14. CDR3 size: 17 residues. CDR1 and CDR2 (germline): MDHEN, SYDVKM. CDR3 protein: CASSTLAGASKYNEQFF. Here the CDR3 DNA reads TGTGCCAGTAGTACACTAGCGGGAGCTTCAAAATACAATGAGCAGTTCTTC.

The chain recombines TRBV7-9 with TRBJ2-3; D remains ambiguous. The germline V and J ends were trimmed by 3 bases and 0 bases, with 10 bases remaining between them. Germline V gives CDR1 SEHNR, CDR2 FQNEAQ (reference sequence). The CDR3 is 15 residues long. This chain's CDR3 is CASSFRAPSTDTQYF. The CDR3, as DNA: TGTGCCAGCAGCTTCAGAGCTCCTAGCACAGATACGCAGTATTTT.

This chain connects TRBV10-2 to TRBJ2-2; D is unclear. CDR1 is WSHSY, CDR2 SAAADI, per germline. V lost 2 bases and J lost 3, with 7 bases in between. This CDR3 spans 14 amino acids. The CDR3 DNA sequence: TGCGCCAGCAGTGAGAGGGCAGACACCGGGGAGCTGTTTTTT. The encoded protein is CASSERADTGELFF.

The gene calls are TRBV5-1 and TRBJ1-4; unclear D gene. The germline V and J ends were trimmed by 0 bases and 7 bases, with 13 bases remaining between them. Germline lookup yields CDR1 SGHRS and CDR2 YFSETQ. The CDR3 contains 15 residues. This CDR3 reads CASSLAGLMGEKLFF. CDR3 sequence (DNA): TGCGCCAGCAGCTTGGCTGGACTTATGGGTGAAAAACTGTTTTTT.